These T cell receptor beta chains were read from a single sample in a study of T-cell memory formation after mild COVID-19. Using its own MiXCR run on the 5' RACE reads, TCRdb lists one record per CDR3 protein. This sample has a few hundred thousand distinct CDR3 sequences; around a quarter occur once, and the top ten carry around an eighth. The sample taken for sequencing was PBMCs or a T cell subset sorted from them (not recorded which). The receptors derive from an adult woman who had mild COVID-19 (a few samples of this study predate the infection). Cell type and time point are not known. Both conserved end residues are trimmed from each CDR3. For some rows the clone size is stated as once, few or many, or as a class when expanded; others skip it.

TRBV10-3	-	TRBJ2-7	AISESTAGGPYEQY
TRBV4-1	few	TRBJ2-4	ASRPGPVSAKNIQY
TRBV4-3	-	TRBJ1-5	ASSPYRGSNQPQH
TRBV4-3	-	TRBJ2-7	ASSQDPTSGRDEQY
TRBV29-1	-	TRBJ2-2	SVRTGGANTGELF
TRBV24-1	-	TRBJ2-1	ATRVNYNEQF
TRBV18	few	TRBJ2-1	ASSPELLYNEQF
TRBV10-2	once	TRBJ1-1	ASSEVALNTEAF
TRBV6-6	-	TRBJ2-7	ASQSGTTSYEQY
TRBV4-1	-	TRBJ1-2	ASSPSTGANYGYT
TRBV25-1	-	TRBJ2-1	ASSEYVSGSQYNEQF
TRBV28	-	TRBJ2-7	ATRGTDYEQY
TRBV7-6	many	TRBJ2-2	ASSGRLAGAGRTGELF
TRBV11-2	few	TRBJ2-5	ASSSPGQRITLGYQETQY